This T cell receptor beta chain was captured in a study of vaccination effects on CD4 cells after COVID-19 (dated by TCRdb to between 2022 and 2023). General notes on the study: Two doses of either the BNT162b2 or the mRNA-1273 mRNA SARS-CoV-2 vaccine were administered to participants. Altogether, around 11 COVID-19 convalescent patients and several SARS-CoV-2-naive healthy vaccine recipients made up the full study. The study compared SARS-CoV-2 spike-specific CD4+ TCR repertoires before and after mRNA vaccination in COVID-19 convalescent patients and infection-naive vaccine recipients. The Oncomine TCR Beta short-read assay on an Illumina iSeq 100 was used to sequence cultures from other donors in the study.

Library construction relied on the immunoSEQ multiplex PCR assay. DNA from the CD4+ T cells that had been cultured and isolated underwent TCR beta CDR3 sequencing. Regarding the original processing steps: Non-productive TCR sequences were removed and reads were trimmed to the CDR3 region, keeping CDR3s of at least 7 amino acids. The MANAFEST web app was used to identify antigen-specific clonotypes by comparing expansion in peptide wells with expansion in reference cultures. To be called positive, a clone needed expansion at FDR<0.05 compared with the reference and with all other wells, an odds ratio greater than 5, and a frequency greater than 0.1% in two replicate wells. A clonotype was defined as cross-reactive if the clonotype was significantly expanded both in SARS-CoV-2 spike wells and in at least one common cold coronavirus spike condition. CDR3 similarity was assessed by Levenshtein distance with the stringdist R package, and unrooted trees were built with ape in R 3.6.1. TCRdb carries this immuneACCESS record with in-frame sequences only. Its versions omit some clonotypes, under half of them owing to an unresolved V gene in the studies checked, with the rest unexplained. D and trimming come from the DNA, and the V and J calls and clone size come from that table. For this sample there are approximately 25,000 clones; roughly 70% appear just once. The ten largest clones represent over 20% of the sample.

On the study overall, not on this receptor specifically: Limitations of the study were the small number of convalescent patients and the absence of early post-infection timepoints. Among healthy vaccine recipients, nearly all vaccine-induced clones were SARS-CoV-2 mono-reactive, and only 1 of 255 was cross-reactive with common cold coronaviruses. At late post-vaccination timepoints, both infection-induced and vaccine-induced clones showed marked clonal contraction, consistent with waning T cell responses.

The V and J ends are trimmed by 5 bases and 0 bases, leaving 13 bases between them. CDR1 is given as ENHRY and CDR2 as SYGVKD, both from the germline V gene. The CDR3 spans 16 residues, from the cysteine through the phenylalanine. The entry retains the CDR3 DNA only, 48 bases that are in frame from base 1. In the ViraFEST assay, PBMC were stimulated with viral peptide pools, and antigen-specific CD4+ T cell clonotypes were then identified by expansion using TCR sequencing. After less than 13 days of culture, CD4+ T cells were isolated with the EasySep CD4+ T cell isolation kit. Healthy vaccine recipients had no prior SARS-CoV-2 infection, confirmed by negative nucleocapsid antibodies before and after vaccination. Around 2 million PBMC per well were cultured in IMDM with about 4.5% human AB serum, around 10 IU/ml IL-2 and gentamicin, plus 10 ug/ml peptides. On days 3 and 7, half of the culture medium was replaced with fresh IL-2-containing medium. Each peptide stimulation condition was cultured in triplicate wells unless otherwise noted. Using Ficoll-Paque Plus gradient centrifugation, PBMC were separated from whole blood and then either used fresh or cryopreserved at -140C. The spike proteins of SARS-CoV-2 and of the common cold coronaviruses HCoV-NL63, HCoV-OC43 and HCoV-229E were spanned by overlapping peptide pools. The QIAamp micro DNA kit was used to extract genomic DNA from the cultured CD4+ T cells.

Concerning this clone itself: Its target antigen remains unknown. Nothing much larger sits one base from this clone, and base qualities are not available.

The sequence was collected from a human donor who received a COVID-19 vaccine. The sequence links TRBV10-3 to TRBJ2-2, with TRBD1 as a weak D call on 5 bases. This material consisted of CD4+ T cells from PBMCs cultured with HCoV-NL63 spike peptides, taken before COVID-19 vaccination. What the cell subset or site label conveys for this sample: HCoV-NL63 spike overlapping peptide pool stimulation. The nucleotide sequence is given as TGTGCCATCAGTCCCGACGGACATCCGAACACCGGGGAGCTGTTTTTT. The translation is CAISPDGHPNTGELFF.